This is a list of T cell receptor beta chains from one sample in a study of blood T cell repertoires in COVID-19. Here immunoSEQ multiplex PCR was the method, and the copy in TCRdb shows in-frame clones only, minus some. The data contain a few hundred thousand clones, 89% of them singletons. Sequenced: peripheral blood. Receptors originate from a woman between 40 and 50 years old who had recovered from COVID-19. CDR3s leave out the opening cysteine and the closing phenylalanine or tryptophan. Fields, in order: V gene, D gene, CDR3 protein. The D gene is left open where the match is weak.

>TRBV7-8|TRBD2
ASSPRLAGRQTSTDTQY
>TRBV9|TRBD1
ASSVSTGANGYT
>TRBV7-3|.
ASSPPGDGDTGELF
>TRBV5-1|.
ASSALGGPPYNEQF
>TRBV16|.
ASSQSYSNQPQH
>TRBV28|.
ASRWGGGFGEQY
>TRBV30|.
AWTGDMNTEAF
>TRBV5-1|TRBD2
ASSLAGEQETQY
>TRBV7-9|.
ASSLGAAGAGGNTIY
>TRBV27|.
ASSLSGSATNEKLF
>TRBV5-1|.
ASSSPGTLNTGELF
>TRBV7-6|TRBD1
ASSLEGQGTYEQY
>TRBV19|TRBD1
ASSANGKQGASEKLF
>TRBV5-1|.
ASRDTSKETQY
>TRBV13|.
ASSLDGRPYEQY
>TRBV5-4|.
ASSREGLDYGYT
>TRBV6-5|TRBD2
ASTQVRLAGLEQF
>TRBV7-9|.
ASSPGLQETQY
>TRBV18|TRBD1
ASSPYRQGNSPLH
>TRBV28|TRBD2
ASSLPGGNEQF
>TRBV19|.
ASRVWGDQPQH
>TRBV24-1|.
ATSDFEPGQLKETQY
>TRBV7-9|TRBD1
ASSYRDRDADTQY
>TRBV5-4|TRBD1
ASSLDPGQGRNTIY
>TRBV10-3|TRBD2
ATRLASSADTQY
>TRBV19|TRBD1
ASMRPGQQETQY
>TRBV7-2|.
ASSLAGTSSNQPQH
>TRBV6-5|.
ASRPQGDQPQH
>TRBV7-3|.
ASSQGGGTYNEQF
>TRBV12-3/TRBV12-4|.
ASSWRRDTQY
>TRBV15|.
ATSRDLGVSGELF
>TRBV5-4|.
ASSWAGVNTEAF
>TRBV30|.
AWSVKAAYGYT
>TRBV7-9|TRBD1
ASSLGLGQYHGELF
>TRBV7-2|.
ASSLQAGPQETQY
>TRBV5-6|TRBD1
ASSLGTGILEAF
>TRBV27|.
ASSSQGFMYEQY
>TRBV24-1|TRBD2
ATSDPRTSAETQY
>TRBV29-1|TRBD1
SAHGQGARSSAEAF
>TRBV5-1|TRBD2
ASSLSGGVSYEQY
>TRBV28|.
ASSFPGRTIGYT
>TRBV5-1|TRBD1
ASSFQDRDGETQY
>TRBV4-1|.
ASSQAGGGNSPLH
>TRBV28|TRBD1
ASSPRTGLAKNIQY
>TRBV5-1|.
ASSLETGFQETQY
>TRBV10-3|.
AIRPGASYEQY
>TRBV19|.
ASTPGGTDTQY
>TRBV4-1|TRBD1
ASSQDPRAGTGEETQY
>TRBV12-3/TRBV12-4|TRBD1
ASSDTGATEAF
>TRBV7-9|TRBD2
ASYDSGTILTGELF
>TRBV28|TRBD2
ASRGSGIGGRGNNEQF
>TRBV24-1|TRBD2
ATSSWGGSLSTDTQY
>TRBV6-5|TRBD2
ASSSTSGASYEQY
>TRBV6-2/TRBV6-3|TRBD1
ASSQTGTVSSYNEQF
>TRBV6-5|TRBD2
ASSSGGAGTWEQY
>TRBV11-3|.
ASSSPSGSATDTQY
>TRBV4-1|.
ASSQQSGYEQY
>TRBV5-1|TRBD2
ASSLVLAGVEQF
>TRBV10-3|TRBD2
AISDIKAGEIYNEQF
>TRBV18|.
ASSVVRLALKETQY